This is a list of T cell receptor beta chains from one sample in a study of blood T cell repertoires in COVID-19. Data came from immunoSEQ multiplex PCR; TCRdb stores just in-frame clones and leaves some out. The table has about 330,000 clones, more than 70% seen once. Sequencing used peripheral blood. Every receptor here comes from a man between 18 and 35 years old who had recovered from COVID-19. Both conserved end residues are part of each CDR3. Each record gives: CDR3 protein, CDR3 DNA, V gene, CDR3 length, D gene, clone size, J gene. A D gene is named only where the DNA matches it firmly. Clone size is stated in some rows and not others, as once, few, many or a class when expanded.

CDR3: CASSLRGGYGYTF
DNA: TGTGCCAGCAGTTTGCGCGGCGGGTATGGCTACACCTTC
V: TRBV12-3/TRBV12-4
length: 13
D: .
size: .
J: TRBJ1-2

CDR3: CASSSRGYGEAFF
DNA: TGTGCCAGCAGCTCCAGGGGGTATGGTGAAGCTTTCTTT
V: TRBV6-5
length: 13
D: TRBD1
size: .
J: TRBJ1-1

CDR3: CASSYAERESTDTQYF
DNA: TGTGCCAGCAGTTACGCCGAGCGAGAAAGCACAGATACGCAGTATTTT
V: TRBV6-2/TRBV6-3
length: 16
D: .
size: once
J: TRBJ2-3

CDR3: CASSGQGNTEAFF
DNA: TGTGCCAGCAGCGGTCAGGGGAACACTGAAGCTTTCTTT
V: TRBV9
length: 13
D: .
size: .
J: TRBJ1-1

CDR3: CASSLGGRDGTDTQYF
DNA: TGTGCCAGCAGCTTAGGCGGGAGGGATGGCACAGATACGCAGTATTTT
V: TRBV7-3
length: 16
D: TRBD2
size: .
J: TRBJ2-3

CDR3: CASSLTGTFEKLFF
DNA: TGTGCCAGCTCGTTAACCGGGACATTTGAAAAACTGTTTTTT
V: TRBV18
length: 14
D: .
size: .
J: TRBJ1-4

CDR3: CSVDATSRLADTQYF
DNA: TGCAGCGTTGACGCTACTTCCCGGTTGGCAGATACGCAGTATTTT
V: TRBV29-1
length: 15
D: .
size: .
J: TRBJ2-3

CDR3: CASTGRGAGQPQHF
DNA: TGTGCCAGCACCGGGAGAGGGGCCGGTCAGCCCCAGCATTTT
V: TRBV6-5
length: 14
D: .
size: .
J: TRBJ1-5

CDR3: CASTGTEYSNQPQHF
DNA: TGCGCCAGCACCGGAACGGAGTATAGCAATCAGCCCCAGCATTTT
V: TRBV10-2
length: 15
D: .
size: .
J: TRBJ1-5

CDR3: CASSETSGGYNEQFF
DNA: TGTGCCAGCAGTGAAACTAGCGGAGGATACAATGAGCAGTTCTTC
V: TRBV2
length: 15
D: TRBD2
size: .
J: TRBJ2-1

CDR3: CASSVDPGSLTDTQYF
DNA: TGTGCCAGCAGCGTAGATCCAGGAAGTCTCACAGATACGCAGTATTTT
V: TRBV9
length: 16
D: .
size: .
J: TRBJ2-3

CDR3: CATSERDRDSSEQFF
DNA: TGTGCCACCAGTGAGCGGGACAGGGATAGCAGTGAGCAGTTCTTC
V: TRBV24-1
length: 15
D: TRBD1
size: .
J: TRBJ2-1

CDR3: CASSSSSYEQYF
DNA: TGTGCCAGCAGCTCTAGCTCCTACGAGCAGTACTTC
V: TRBV11-1
length: 12
D: .
size: .
J: TRBJ2-7

CDR3: CSASGEMNTEAFF
DNA: TGCAGTGCTAGTGGTGAGATGAACACTGAAGCTTTCTTT
V: TRBV20-1
length: 13
D: .
size: .
J: TRBJ1-1

CDR3: CASSLRLAGEVDTQYF
DNA: TGTGCCAGCAGCCTGCGGTTGGCGGGGGAAGTGGATACGCAGTATTTT
V: TRBV5-5
length: 16
D: TRBD2
size: .
J: TRBJ2-3

CDR3: CASSHRTGVNTEAFF
DNA: TGCGCCAGCAGCCACCGAACAGGGGTGAACACTGAAGCTTTCTTT
V: TRBV5-1
length: 15
D: TRBD1
size: .
J: TRBJ1-1

CDR3: CASSQDRIELRQGRTEAFF
DNA: TGTGCCAGCAGTCAGGACCGAATTGAATTAAGACAGGGAAGAACTGAAGCTTTCTTT
V: TRBV6-6
length: 19
D: TRBD1
size: few
J: TRBJ1-1

CDR3: CASSSGRTNTEAFF
DNA: TGTGCCAGCAGTTCCGGGAGGACGAACACTGAAGCTTTCTTT
V: TRBV6-6
length: 14
D: .
size: .
J: TRBJ1-1

CDR3: CASSFMGKREYNEQFF
DNA: TGTGCCAGCAGCTTTATGGGGAAGCGGGAGTACAATGAGCAGTTCTTC
V: TRBV7-2
length: 16
D: TRBD2
size: .
J: TRBJ2-1

CDR3: CAIRKAGGNLDTQYF
DNA: TGTGCCATCAGGAAAGCGGGAGGAAATTTGGATACGCAGTATTTT
V: TRBV10-3
length: 15
D: TRBD2
size: .
J: TRBJ2-3

CDR3: CASSLEAGLNYGYTF
DNA: TGTGCCAGCAGCTTAGAGGCAGGGCTTAACTATGGCTACACCTTC
V: TRBV7-3
length: 15
D: .
size: .
J: TRBJ1-2

CDR3: CASSSSGTSAYEQYF
DNA: TGTGCCAGCAGCTCTTCCGGGACTAGTGCCTACGAGCAGTACTTC
V: TRBV5-5
length: 15
D: TRBD2
size: .
J: TRBJ2-7

CDR3: CASNRGQGDQPQHF
DNA: TGTGCCAGTAATAGGGGACAGGGCGATCAGCCCCAGCATTTT
V: TRBV19
length: 14
D: TRBD1
size: .
J: TRBJ1-5

CDR3: CASYAGEGYGYTF
DNA: TGTGCCAGTTATGCAGGGGAGGGCTATGGCTACACCTTC
V: TRBV19
length: 13
D: .
size: .
J: TRBJ1-2

CDR3: CASSWTGRREQYF
DNA: TGTGCCAGCAGCTGGACAGGGCGTAGGGAGCAGTACTTC
V: TRBV7-9
length: 13
D: TRBD1
size: .
J: TRBJ2-7

CDR3: CASSTTSADTGELFF
DNA: TGTGCCAGTAGTACCACTAGCGCCGACACCGGGGAGCTGTTTTTT
V: TRBV19
length: 15
D: TRBD2
size: .
J: TRBJ2-2